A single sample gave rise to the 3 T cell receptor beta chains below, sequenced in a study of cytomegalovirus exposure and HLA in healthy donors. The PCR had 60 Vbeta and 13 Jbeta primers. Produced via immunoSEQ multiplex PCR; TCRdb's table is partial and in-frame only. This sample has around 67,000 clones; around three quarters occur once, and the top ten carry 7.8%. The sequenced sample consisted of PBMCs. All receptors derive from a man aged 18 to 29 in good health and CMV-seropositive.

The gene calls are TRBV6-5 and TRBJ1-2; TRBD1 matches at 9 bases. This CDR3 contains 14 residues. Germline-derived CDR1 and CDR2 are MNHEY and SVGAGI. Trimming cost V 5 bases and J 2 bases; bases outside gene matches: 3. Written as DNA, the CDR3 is TGTGCCAGCAGTCGGACAGGGGCAAACTATGGCTACACCTTC. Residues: CASSRTGANYGYTF.

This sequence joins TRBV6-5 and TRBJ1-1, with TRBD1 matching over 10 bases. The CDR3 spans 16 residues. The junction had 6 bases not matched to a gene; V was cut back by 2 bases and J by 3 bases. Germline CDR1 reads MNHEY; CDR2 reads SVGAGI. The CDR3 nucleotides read TGTGCCAGCAGTTACACGAGACAGGGGGCTCACACTGAAGCTTTCTTT. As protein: CASSYTRQGAHTEAFF.

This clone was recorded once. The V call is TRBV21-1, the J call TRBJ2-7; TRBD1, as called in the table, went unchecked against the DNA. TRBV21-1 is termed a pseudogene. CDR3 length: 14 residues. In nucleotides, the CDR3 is TGTGCCAGCAGCAACTGGGACAGGGGGTACGAGCAGTACTTC. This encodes CASSNWDRGYEQYF.